A selection of T cell receptor beta chains follows, all from one sample in a study of shared clonotypes between healthy human individuals. TCRdb's copy holds only in-frame clones and misses some; the assay was immunoSEQ multiplex PCR. The sample includes some 1.5 million clones, 98% of them seen just once. Sequencing was done on a sample of naive CD4+ T cells sorted from blood. The source is a man aged 25 to 45 in good health. Each CDR3 is given with its conserved first and last residue. The order of the fields is V gene, D gene, J gene, clone size, CDR3 DNA, CDR3 protein. A D gene is named only where the DNA matches it firmly. Some rows have no size entry. The others give once, few or many, or a class for an expanded clone.

>TRBV5-1|TRBD2|TRBJ2-5|-
TGCGCCAGCAGCTACGTCGGGGGGAAAGAGACCCAGTACTTC
CASSYVGGKETQYF
>TRBV2|-|TRBJ1-5|once
TGTGCCAGCAGTGAACATCGGCAGCCCCAGCATTTT
CASSEHRQPQHF
>TRBV5-6|-|TRBJ1-5|-
TGTGCCAGCAGCGCCGACAGAATTAATCAGCCCCAGCATTTT
CASSADRINQPQHF
>TRBV2|-|TRBJ1-2|-
TGTGCCAGCAGGTATGACAGGTCTGGCTACACCTTC
CASRYDRSGYTF
>TRBV7-2|-|TRBJ2-1|-
TGTGCCAGTACTATACCGGGGGCCCGAGACAACTACAATGAGCAGTTCTTC
CASTIPGARDNYNEQFF
>TRBV28|-|TRBJ2-7|-
TGTGCCAGCAGGTCACAGGCCTACGAGCAGTACTTC
CASRSQAYEQYF
>TRBV28|TRBD2|TRBJ2-7|-
TGTGCCAGCAGCTTACCTAGCGGGAGAGGAGACTTC
CASSLPSGRGDF
>TRBV4-1|-|TRBJ2-5|-
TGCGCCAGCAGCTCGGGGCAGAACCAAGAGACCCAGTACTTC
CASSSGQNQETQYF
>TRBV25-1|-|TRBJ1-1|-
TGTGCCAGCAGCGCTTCCCCTCCAGGGATGAACACTGAAGCTTTCTTT
CASSASPPGMNTEAFF
>TRBV13|TRBD2|TRBJ2-3|-
TGTGCCAGCAGCTTACCCCCTAGCGGGAGTTCCCAGGATACGCAGTATTTT
CASSLPPSGSSQDTQYF
>TRBV28|-|TRBJ2-2|-
TGTGCCAGCAGAACGAACACCGGGGAGCTGTTTTTT
CASRTNTGELFF
>TRBV27|-|TRBJ2-7|-
TGTGCCAGCAGCCCCGGGCAGCTAATCTCCTACGAGCAGTACTTC
CASSPGQLISYEQYF
>TRBV7-9|-|TRBJ2-1|few
TGTGCCAGCAGCCCCAAGGGAGCGGATGAGCAGTTCTTC
CASSPKGADEQFF
>TRBV30|TRBD2|TRBJ2-1|-
TGTGCCTGGAGATTCGGGGGACTAGCGGGAAATGAGCAGTTCTTC
CAWRFGGLAGNEQFF
>TRBV28|TRBD1|TRBJ1-1|-
TGTGCCAGCAGTTTAGATAGGACAGGGATGAACACTGAAGCTTTCTTT
CASSLDRTGMNTEAFF
>TRBV7-9|-|TRBJ1-4|-
TGTGCCAGCAGCTTGGTCCTCTCGGGGAATGAAAAACTGTTTTTT
CASSLVLSGNEKLFF
>TRBV7-9|-|TRBJ1-1|-
TGTGCCAGCAGCTTAAGCGGCGGGTGGCACACGACCGTGAACACTGAAGCTTTCTTT
CASSLSGGWHTTVNTEAFF
>TRBV5-1|-|TRBJ2-7|-
TGCGCCAGCAGTAAGTCCGCCTACGAGCAGTACTTC
CASSKSAYEQYF
>TRBV30|-|TRBJ1-5|-
TGTGCCTGGTCCGTCGGGAGCGGGACGCCCCAGCATTTT
CAWSVGSGTPQHF
>TRBV7-8|-|TRBJ1-1|-
TGTGCCAGCAGCTTGGGTTTGGGCAGCACTGAAGCTTTCTTT
CASSLGLGSTEAFF
>TRBV18|-|TRBJ2-5|-
TGTGCCAGCTCACCAGGGCAGGGTAGTGAGGAGACCCAGTACTTC
CASSPGQGSEETQYF
>TRBV25-1|-|TRBJ2-3|once
TGTGCCAGCAGTGACCTTGGGAAAGGAAATACGCAGTATTTT
CASSDLGKGNTQYF
>TRBV6-5|-|TRBJ2-7|-
TGTGCCAGCAGTTACCGTTCTGGGTCAACGGCCTACGAGCAGTACTTC
CASSYRSGSTAYEQYF
>TRBV20-1|-|TRBJ2-7|-
TGCAGTGCTAGGTCCGTAGCCGAGCAGTACTTC
CSARSVAEQYF
>TRBV5-1|TRBD2|TRBJ2-1|-
TGCGCCAGCAGGTTTGGACTAGCGGGAGCTAATGAGCAGTTCTTC
CASRFGLAGANEQFF
>TRBV29-1|-|TRBJ2-5|-
TGCAGCGTTGAAAAGAGGGGGACAAGAGTTCTGGATAAGTCGGAGACCCAGTACTTC
CSVEKRGTRVLDKSETQYF
>TRBV25-1|-|TRBJ1-5|-
TGTGCCAGCAGTGCCGAGGGGAAGCCCCAGCATTTT
CASSAEGKPQHF
>TRBV5-4|-|TRBJ2-7|-
TGTGCCAGCAGCTTGCGGGACTACGAGCAGTACTTC
CASSLRDYEQYF
>TRBV19|TRBD2|TRBJ2-7|-
TGTGCCAGTAGTACCAGCGGGACTTTCAGCCGCCGATACTTC
CASSTSGTFSRRYF
>TRBV6-5|TRBD2|TRBJ2-3|-
TGTGCCAGCAGTTACTCACTAGCGGGAGGGTGGGATACGCAGTATTTT
CASSYSLAGGWDTQYF
>TRBV18|-|TRBJ1-1|-
TGTGCCAGCTCACCTCTCGGGACTGAAGCTTTCTTT
CASSPLGTEAFF
>TRBV18|-|TRBJ2-7|-
TGTGCCAGCTCCAGGGAATTTTGGTCCTACGAGCAGTACTTC
CASSREFWSYEQYF
>TRBV7-2|-|TRBJ2-3|-
TGTGCCAGCAGTTACAGCACAGATACGCAGTATTTT
CASSYSTDTQYF
>TRBV5-3|-|TRBJ2-1|-
TGTGCCCGAGCTTTTGACTACAATGAGCAGTTCTTC
CARAFDYNEQFF
>TRBV6-1|-|TRBJ1-3|-
TGTGCCAGCAGGGGAGACAGCTCTGGAAACACCATATATTTT
CASRGDSSGNTIYF
>TRBV15|-|TRBJ1-2|-
TGTGCCACCAGCAGAACTACAGGATCCTATGGCTACACCTTC
CATSRTTGSYGYTF
>TRBV5-4|TRBD1|TRBJ2-6|-
TGTGCCACCCTCCCGGGACAGGGACGCATATCTGGGGCCAACGTCCTGACTTTC
CATLPGQGRISGANVLTF
>TRBV5-1|-|TRBJ2-7|-
TGCGCCAGCAGCTTAACAGGGACGAGTACGCTCTACGAGCAGTACTTC
CASSLTGTSTLYEQYF
>TRBV4-3|-|TRBJ2-7|-
TGCGCCAGCAGCCAAGGGGGGTCCCTATACGAGCAGTACTTC
CASSQGGSLYEQYF
>TRBV19|-|TRBJ2-1|-
TGTGCCAGTAGTAGACTGGGGTATGAGCAGTTCTTC
CASSRLGYEQFF
>TRBV29-1|-|TRBJ1-3|-
TGCAGCGTCATACAGGTTTCTGGAAACACCATATATTTT
CSVIQVSGNTIYF
>TRBV5-4|TRBD1|TRBJ2-2|once
TGTGCCAGCAGCTTGGCCGGGACAGGGGGGTTGCACGGGGAGCTGTTTTTT
CASSLAGTGGLHGELFF
>TRBV5-4|TRBD2|TRBJ2-7|-
TGTGCCAGCAGCTTAGGGCGGGGGGCGTCTATCCACGAGCAGTACTTC
CASSLGRGASIHEQYF
>TRBV30|TRBD2|TRBJ2-3|-
TGTGCCTGGACTAGCGGGAGTTGGACAGATACGCAGTATTTT
CAWTSGSWTDTQYF
>TRBV28|TRBD2|TRBJ2-7|once
TGTGCCAGCAGGAGATCTAGCGGACGCTCCTACGAGCAGTACTTC
CASRRSSGRSYEQYF
>TRBV19|TRBD1|TRBJ1-1|-
TGTGCCAGTAGTTTTACAGGGGACACTGAAGCTTTCTTT
CASSFTGDTEAFF
>TRBV7-9|TRBD2|TRBJ2-1|-
TGTGCCAGCAGCTTGGAGACTAGCGGGCCCGAAAGCCGCAATGAGCAGTTCTTC
CASSLETSGPESRNEQFF
>TRBV9|-|TRBJ2-7|once
TGTGCCAGCAGCGTAGTGTTCGGGGGCGAGCAGTACTTC
CASSVVFGGEQYF
>TRBV19|TRBD2|TRBJ2-1|-
TGTGCCAGTAGTAGCGCGGGAGGAATCGTCTATGAGCAGTTCTTC
CASSSAGGIVYEQFF
>TRBV6-4|-|TRBJ1-1|once
TGTGCCAGCAGGGACGAGGTGTACACTGAAGCTTTCTTT
CASRDEVYTEAFF
>TRBV18|TRBD1|TRBJ1-2|-
TGTGCCAGCTCACCAGTTTCGGCAGGGGGCATCTATGGCTACACCTTC
CASSPVSAGGIYGYTF
>TRBV18|TRBD2|TRBJ2-1|-
TGTGCCAGCTCACTTCGACTAGCGGGAGGCAGTCTTTTAAACAATGAGCAGTTCTTC
CASSLRLAGGSLLNNEQFF
>TRBV28|TRBD2|TRBJ2-7|-
TGTGCCAGCAGTGGGCGGGTAGCGGGAAATTACGAGCAGTACTTC
CASSGRVAGNYEQYF
>TRBV4-3|-|TRBJ2-2|-
TGCGCCAGCAGCCAAGGACCGGGGGCCGGGGAGCTGTTTTTT
CASSQGPGAGELFF